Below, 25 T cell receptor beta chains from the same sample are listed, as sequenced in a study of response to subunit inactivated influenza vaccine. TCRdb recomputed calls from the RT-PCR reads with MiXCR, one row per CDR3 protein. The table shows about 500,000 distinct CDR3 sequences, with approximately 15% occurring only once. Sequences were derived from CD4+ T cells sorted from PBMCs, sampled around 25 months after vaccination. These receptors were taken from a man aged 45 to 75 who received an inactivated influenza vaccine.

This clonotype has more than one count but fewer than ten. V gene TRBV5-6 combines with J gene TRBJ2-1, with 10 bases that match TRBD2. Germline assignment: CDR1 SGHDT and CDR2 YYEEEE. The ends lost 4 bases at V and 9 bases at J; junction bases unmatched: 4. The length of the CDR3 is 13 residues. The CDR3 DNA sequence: TGTGCCAGCAGCCGAAGACTAGCGGGTGAGCAGTTCTTC. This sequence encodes CASSRRLAGEQFF.

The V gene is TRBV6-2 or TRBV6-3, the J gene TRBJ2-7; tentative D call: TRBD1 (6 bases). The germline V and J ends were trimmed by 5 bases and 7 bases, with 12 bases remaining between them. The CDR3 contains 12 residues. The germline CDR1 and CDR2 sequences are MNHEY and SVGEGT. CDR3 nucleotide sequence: TGTGCCAGCAGTCTCTACCAGGGGGAGCAGTACTTC. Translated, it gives CASSLYQGEQYF.

Here the CDR3 reads CARNIGGPTKPQETQYF. CDR3 DNA sequence: TGTGCCAGGAATATCGGGGGGCCCACCAAGCCCCAAGAGACCCAGTACTTC. The chain combines TRBV6-1 with TRBJ2-5, with D perhaps matching TRBD2 (7 bases). Germline CDR1 is MNHNS and CDR2 is SASEGT. Trimming cost V 9 bases and J 1 base, with 24 bases left between them. This CDR3 is built from 17 residues.

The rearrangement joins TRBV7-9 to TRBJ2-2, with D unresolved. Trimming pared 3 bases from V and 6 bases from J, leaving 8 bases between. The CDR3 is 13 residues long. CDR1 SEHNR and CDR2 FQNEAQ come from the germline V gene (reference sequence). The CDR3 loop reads CASSFSAAGELFF. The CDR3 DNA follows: TGTGCCAGCAGCTTTTCGGCAGCCGGGGAGCTGTTTTTT.

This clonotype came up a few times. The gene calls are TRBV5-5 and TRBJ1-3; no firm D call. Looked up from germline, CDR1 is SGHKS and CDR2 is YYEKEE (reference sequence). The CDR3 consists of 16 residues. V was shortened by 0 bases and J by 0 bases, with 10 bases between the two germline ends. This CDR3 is CASSLVNTVSGNTIYF. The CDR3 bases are TGTGCCAGCAGCTTGGTAAATACAGTCTCTGGAAACACCATATATTTT.

The CDR3 DNA is TGTGCCAGCAAGACAGGGGGCGCGGATTCACCCCTCCACTTT. Translating gives CASKTGGADSPLHF. The V call is TRBV6-1, the J call TRBJ1-6; 10 nucleotides agree with TRBD1. The junction had 5 bases not matched to a gene; V was cut back by 7 bases and J by 8 bases. The germline CDR1 and CDR2 sequences are MNHNS and SASEGT. CDR3 length equals 14 residues.

CDR3 coding DNA: TGTGCCAGCAGCTTAGGGACAGGCCCCTCCTACGAGCAGTACTTC. Translation: CASSLGTGPSYEQYF. The chain is built from TRBV7-9 and TRBJ2-7; 7 bases agree with TRBD1. The CDR3 extends over 15 amino acids. Trimming removed 1 base from V and 0 bases from J; junction bases left unmatched: 3. CDR1 and CDR2 (germline): SEHNR, FQNEAQ (reference sequence).

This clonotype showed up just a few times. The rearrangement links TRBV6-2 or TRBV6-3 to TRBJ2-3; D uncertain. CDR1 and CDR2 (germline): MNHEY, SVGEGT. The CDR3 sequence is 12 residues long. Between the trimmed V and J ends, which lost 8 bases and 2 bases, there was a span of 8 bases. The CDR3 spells CASPSDTDTQYF. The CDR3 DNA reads TGTGCCAGCCCCTCCGACACAGATACGCAGTATTTT.

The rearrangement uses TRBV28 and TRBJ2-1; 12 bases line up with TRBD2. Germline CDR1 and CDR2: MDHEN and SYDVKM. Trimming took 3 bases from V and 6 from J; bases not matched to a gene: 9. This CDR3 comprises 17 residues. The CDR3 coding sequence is TGTGCCAGCAGTTTCCTTCCACTAGCGGGGGGTGTCAATGAGCAGTTCTTC. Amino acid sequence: CASSFLPLAGGVNEQFF.

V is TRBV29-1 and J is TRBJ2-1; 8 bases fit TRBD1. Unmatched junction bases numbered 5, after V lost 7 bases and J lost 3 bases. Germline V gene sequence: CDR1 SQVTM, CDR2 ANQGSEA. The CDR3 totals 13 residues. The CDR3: CSGGQGGYNEQFF. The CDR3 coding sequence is TGCAGCGGCGGACAGGGAGGCTACAATGAGCAGTTCTTC.

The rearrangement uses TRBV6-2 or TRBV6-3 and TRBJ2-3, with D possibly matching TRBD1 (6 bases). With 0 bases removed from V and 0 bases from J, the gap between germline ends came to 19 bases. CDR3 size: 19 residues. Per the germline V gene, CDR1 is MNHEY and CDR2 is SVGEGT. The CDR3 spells CASSYSRGGSRTSTDTQYF. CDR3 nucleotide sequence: TGTGCCAGCAGTTACTCGAGAGGGGGTAGCCGTACTAGCACAGATACGCAGTATTTT.

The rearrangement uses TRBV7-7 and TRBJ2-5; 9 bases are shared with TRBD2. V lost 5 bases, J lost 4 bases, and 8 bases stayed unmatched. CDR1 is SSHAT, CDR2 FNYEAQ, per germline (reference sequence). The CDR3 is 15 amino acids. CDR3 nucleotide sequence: TGTGCCAGCAGCCCCCAGACTAGCGGTATAGAGACCCAGTACTTC. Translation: CASSPQTSGIETQYF.

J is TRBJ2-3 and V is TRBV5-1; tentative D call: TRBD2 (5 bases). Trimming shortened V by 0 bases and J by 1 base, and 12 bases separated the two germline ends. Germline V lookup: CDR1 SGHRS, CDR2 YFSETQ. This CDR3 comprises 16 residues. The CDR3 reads CASSLGDSAGTDTQYF. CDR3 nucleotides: TGCGCCAGCAGCTTGGGTGACTCAGCGGGCACAGATACGCAGTATTTT.

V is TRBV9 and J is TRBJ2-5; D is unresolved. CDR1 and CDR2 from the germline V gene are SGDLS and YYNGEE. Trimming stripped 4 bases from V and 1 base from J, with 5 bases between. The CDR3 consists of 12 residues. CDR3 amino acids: CASSHRQETQYF. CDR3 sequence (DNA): TGTGCCAGCAGCCATCGCCAAGAGACCCAGTACTTC. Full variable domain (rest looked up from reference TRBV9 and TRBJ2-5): DSGVTQTPKHLITATGQRVTLRCSPRSGDLSVYWYQQSLDQGLQFLIQYYNGEERAKGNILERFSAQQFPDLHSELNLSSLELGDSALYFCASSHRQETQYFGPGTRLLVL.

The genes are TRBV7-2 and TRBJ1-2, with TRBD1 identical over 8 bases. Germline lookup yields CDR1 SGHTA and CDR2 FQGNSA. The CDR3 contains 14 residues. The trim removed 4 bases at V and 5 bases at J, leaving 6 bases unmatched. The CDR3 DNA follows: TGTGCCAGCAGCTCCGGGGACAGGATTTATGGCTACACCTTC. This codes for CASSSGDRIYGYTF.

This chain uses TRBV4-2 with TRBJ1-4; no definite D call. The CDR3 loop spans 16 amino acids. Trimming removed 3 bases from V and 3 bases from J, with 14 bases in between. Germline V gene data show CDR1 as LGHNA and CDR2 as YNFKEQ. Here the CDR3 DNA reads TGTGCCAGCAGCCATGCCGGGCCCCGTGCTAATGAAAAACTGTTTTTT. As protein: CASSHAGPRANEKLFF.

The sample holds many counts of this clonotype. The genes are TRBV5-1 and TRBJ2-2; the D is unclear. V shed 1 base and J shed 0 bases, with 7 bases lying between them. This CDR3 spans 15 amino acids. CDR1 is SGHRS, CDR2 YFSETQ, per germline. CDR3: CASSLSAANTGELFF. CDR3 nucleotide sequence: TGCGCCAGCAGCTTGTCGGCAGCGAACACCGGGGAGCTGTTTTTT.

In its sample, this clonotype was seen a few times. Here the CDR3 DNA reads TGTGCCAGCAGTGCTACTATGACTCCGGGGTTGGGAGGCACTGAAGCTTTCTTT. As protein: CASSATMTPGLGGTEAFF. The chain combines TRBV25-1 with TRBJ1-1; D is undetermined. The length of the CDR3 is 18 residues. CDR1 and CDR2 (germline): MGHDK, SYGVNS. With 4 bases removed from V and 4 bases from J, the gap between germline ends came to 25 bases.

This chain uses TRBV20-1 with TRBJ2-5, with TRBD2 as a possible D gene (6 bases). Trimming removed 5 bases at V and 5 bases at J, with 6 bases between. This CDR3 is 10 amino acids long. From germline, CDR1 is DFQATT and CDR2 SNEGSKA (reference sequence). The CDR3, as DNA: TGCAGTGCTGGGGGGGAGACCCAGTACTTC. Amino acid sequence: CSAGGETQYF.

The CDR3 DNA sequence: TGTGCCAGCAGGAGGACGGCCTCCTACGAGCAGTACTTC. Translating gives CASRRTASYEQYF. This chain links TRBV28 with TRBJ2-7; D gene unclear. The germline V gene has CDR1 MDHEN and CDR2 SYDVKM. This CDR3 is 13 amino acids long. V was clipped by 6 bases and J by 0 bases, with 9 bases between them. The variable domain in full, with the rest retrieved from reference TRBV28 and TRBJ2-7, is DVKVTQSSRYLVKRTGEKVFLECVQDMDHENMFWYRQDPGLGLRLIYFSYDVKMKEKGDIPEGYSVSREKKERFSLILESASTNQTSMYLCASRRTASYEQYFGPGTRLTVT.

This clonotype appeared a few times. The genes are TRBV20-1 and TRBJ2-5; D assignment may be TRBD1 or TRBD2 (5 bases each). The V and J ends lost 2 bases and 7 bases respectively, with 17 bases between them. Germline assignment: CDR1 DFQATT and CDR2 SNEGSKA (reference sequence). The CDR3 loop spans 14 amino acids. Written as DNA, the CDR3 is TGCAGTGCTAGACTGGGACGAGGGGTTTGGACCCAGTACTTC. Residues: CSARLGRGVWTQYF.

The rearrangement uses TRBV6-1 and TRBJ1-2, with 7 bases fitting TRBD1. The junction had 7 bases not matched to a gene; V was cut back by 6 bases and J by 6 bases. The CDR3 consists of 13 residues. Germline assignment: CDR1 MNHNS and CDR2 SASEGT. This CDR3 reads CASREGAKHGYTF. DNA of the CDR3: TGTGCCAGCAGGGAGGGGGCGAAACATGGCTACACCTTC.

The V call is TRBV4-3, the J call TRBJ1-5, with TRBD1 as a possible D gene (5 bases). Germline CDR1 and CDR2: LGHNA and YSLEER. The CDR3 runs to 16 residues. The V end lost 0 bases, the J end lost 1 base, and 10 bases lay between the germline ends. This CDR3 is CASSQEAGNSNQPQHF. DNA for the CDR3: TGCGCCAGCAGCCAAGAGGCAGGGAACAGCAATCAGCCCCAGCATTTT.

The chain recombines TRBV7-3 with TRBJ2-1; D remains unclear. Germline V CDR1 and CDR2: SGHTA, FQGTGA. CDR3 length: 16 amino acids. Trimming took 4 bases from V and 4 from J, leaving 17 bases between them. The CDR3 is CASSYPGPPDYNEQFF. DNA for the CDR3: TGTGCCAGCAGCTACCCTGGGCCCCCGGATTACAATGAGCAGTTCTTC.

CDR3 amino acids: CSARGTGVDSYEQYF. CDR3 bases: TGCAGTGCTAGAGGAACGGGCGTCGACTCCTACGAGCAGTACTTC. The V call is TRBV20-1, the J call TRBJ2-7; D not resolved. The germline CDR1 and CDR2 sequences are DFQATT and SNEGSKA (reference sequence). This CDR3 contains 15 residues. V was pared by 1 base and J by 0 bases, with 13 bases between.